The 11 T cell receptor beta chains listed next were all sequenced from one sample in a study of cytomegalovirus exposure and HLA in healthy donors. The PCR ran on 60 Vbeta and 13 Jbeta primers. Only in-frame clones appear in the TCRdb table, and some are missing; sequencing was by immunoSEQ multiplex PCR. The table lists some 120,000 clones, roughly four fifths of them singletons. Specimen: PBMCs. The receptors were gathered from a woman between 40 and 55 years old in good health and CMV-seronegative.

The chain is built from TRBV6-1 and TRBJ2-2, with 7 bases matching TRBD1. Germline CDR1 reads MNHNS; CDR2 reads SASEGT. There are 14 residues in the CDR3. Trimming took 7 bases from V and 3 from J; bases not matched to a gene: 5. The DNA of the CDR3 is TGTGCCAGCAAGACAGGGAAGGACACCGGGGAGCTGTTTTTT. Amino acid sequence: CASKTGKDTGELFF.

The chain couples TRBV6-5 to TRBJ2-5, with 9 bases fitting TRBD1. CDR3 length: 14 amino acids. Trimming at V came to 5 bases and at J to 5 bases, leaving 6 bases not matched to a gene. CDR1 MNHEY and CDR2 SVGAGI come from the germline V gene. As DNA, the CDR3 is TGTGCCAGCAGTGCAACAGGGGGCCTGGAGACCCAGTACTTC. This encodes CASSATGGLETQYF.

This sequence joins TRBV15 and TRBJ2-1; TRBD1 is a possible D gene (5 bases). Germline V CDR1 and CDR2: LNHNV, YYDKDF (reference sequence). The CDR3 runs 15 residues. Trimming stripped 0 bases from V and 4 bases from J, with 10 bases between. The CDR3 sequence: CATSRELGQYNEQFF. DNA of the CDR3: TGTGCCACCAGCAGAGAACTTGGACAATACAATGAGCAGTTCTTC.

In DNA, the CDR3 is TGTGCCAGCCCTCTCCGTGGCTACACCTTC. Amino acid sequence: CASPLRGYTF. The chain links TRBV19 to TRBJ1-2; D is unresolved. Germline-derived CDR1 and CDR2 are LNHDA and SQIVND (reference sequence). This CDR3 has 10 residues. Trimming took off 9 bases at V and 7 bases at J, with 9 bases between the two ends.

In its sample, this clone was seen a few times. The chain is built from TRBV5-5 and TRBJ2-7, with 10 positions matching TRBD1. Germline assignment: CDR1 SGHKS and CDR2 YYEKEE (reference sequence). Losses at the gene ends were 7 bases for V and 0 bases for J; bases not matched to a gene: 7. This CDR3 is built from 15 residues. CDR3 bases: TGTGCCAGCTCTAAGGGACAGGGGACCTCCTACGAGCAGTACTTC. It yields the protein CASSKGQGTSYEQYF.

To note about this clone: One junction end does not reproduce the germline sequence, and a read error may be involved. The V gene is TRBV7-6, the J gene TRBJ2-6; 10 nucleotides line up with TRBD2. CDR1 is SGHVS and CDR2 is FNYEAQ in the germline V gene. This CDR3 contains 17 residues. CDR3 loop: CAGSLGSGRTGANVLTF. CDR3 sequence (DNA): TGTGCCGGCAGCTTGGGTAGCGGGAGGACTGGGGCCAACGTCCTGACTTTC.

This clone appeared a single time. The V call is TRBV18, the J call TRBJ2-7, with 7 bases lining up with TRBD1. CDR1 is KGHSH and CDR2 is LQKENI in the germline V gene. The CDR3 contains 13 residues. V shed 3 bases, J shed 4 bases, and the junction held 3 bases outside the gene matches. The CDR3 loop reads CASSPGQLYEQYF. The DNA for the CDR3 is TGTGCCAGCTCACCGGGACAGCTTTACGAGCAGTACTTC.

The rearrangement uses TRBV7-9 and TRBJ2-1; D is unclear. Trimming cost V 5 bases and J 8 bases, with 7 bases left between them. CDR1 is SEHNR and CDR2 is FQNEAQ in the germline V gene (reference sequence). CDR3 length equals 11 residues. CDR3 bases: TGTGCCAGCAGCGGCCGGGATGAGCAGTTCTTC. Protein sequence: CASSGRDEQFF.

This clone was recorded only once. The chain uses TRBV5-6 and TRBJ2-3; 15 nucleotides match TRBD2. Germline V gene sequence: CDR1 SGHDT, CDR2 YYEEEE. CDR3 length equals 18 residues. V dropped 2 bases and J dropped 6; count of bases not matched to a gene: 10. CDR3 DNA sequence: TGTGCCAGCAGCTTCGGCCCCCCGGGACTAGCGGGGGGTGATACGCAGTATTTT. It is translated as CASSFGPPGLAGGDTQYF.

This CDR3 is CASSPLAGVPEQYF. For the CDR3, the DNA is TGTGCCAGCAGTCCCTTAGCGGGAGTACCCGAGCAGTACTTC. The chain links TRBV6-1 to TRBJ2-7, with 9 nucleotides matching TRBD2. The junction had 8 bases not matched to a gene; V was cut back by 5 bases and J by 6 bases. Germline CDR1 is MNHNS and CDR2 is SASEGT. CDR3 length: 14 amino acids.

Notes on this clone: Compared with germline, one end of the junction differs, possibly owing to a read error. The V call is TRBV7-9, the J call TRBJ1-4, with TRBD1 as a possible D gene (6 bases). The CDR3 runs 14 residues. Germline loops: CDR1 SEHNR, CDR2 FQNEAQ (reference sequence). The chain's CDR3 is CSSSYRTVNEKLFF. DNA for the CDR3: TGTTCCAGCAGCTACCGGACAGTTAATGAAAAACTGTTTTTT.